These 27 T cell receptor beta chains were sequenced from one sample in a study of blood T cell repertoires in COVID-19. Using immunoSEQ multiplex PCR, the repertoire was profiled, and TCRdb retains in-frame clones only, with some absent. The sample lists 200,000 to 250,000 clones, around 82% occurring once. The sequenced sample consisted of PBMCs or T cells enriched from blood (not recorded which). The receptors shown here come from a woman aged 45-65 years who had been exposed to COVID-19.

This clone was detected only once. The rearrangement uses TRBV19 and TRBJ2-1; 7 bases map to TRBD1. V gave up 7 bases and J gave up 10 bases; unmatched junction bases: 10. CDR3 length equals 13 residues. The germline gives CDR1 LNHDA, CDR2 SQIVND (reference sequence). CDR3 protein: CASTNWDSPEQFF. The DNA of the CDR3 is TGTGCCAGTACCAACTGGGACAGTCCCGAGCAGTTCTTC.

The chain carries TRBV7-2 and TRBJ1-2; 7 nucleotides line up with TRBD1. The CDR3 is 13 residues long. Trimming took 3 bases from V and 4 from J; bases not matched to a gene: 2. Germline CDR1 SGHTA, CDR2 FQGNSA. Here the CDR3 reads CASSFGTAYGYTF. CDR3 sequence (DNA): TGTGCCAGCAGCTTCGGGACAGCCTATGGCTACACCTTC.

The chain has TRBV12-3 or TRBV12-4 and TRBJ2-7; tentative D call: TRBD1 (5 bases). V lost 6 bases to trimming and J lost 5 bases, with 11 bases between them. The CDR3 covers 12 residues. The chain's CDR3 is CASSYNRNEQYF. The CDR3 DNA reads as TGTGCCAGCAGCTATAACAGGAACGAGCAGTACTTC.

The chain carries TRBV12-3 or TRBV12-4 and TRBJ1-1; D remains unclear. The CDR3 loop spans 13 amino acids. With 1 base removed from V and 5 bases from J, the gap between germline ends came to 8 bases. The DNA of the CDR3 is TGTGCCAGCAGTTTAGATCCTACGACTGAAGCTTTCTTT. This gives the protein CASSLDPTTEAFF.

The rearrangement uses TRBV30 and TRBJ2-6, with D possibly matching TRBD1 (6 bases). CDR3 length: 17 residues. Germline lookup yields CDR1 GTSNPN and CDR2 SVGIG (reference sequence). Trimming left V 0 bases short and J 1 base short, with 13 bases between. Here the CDR3 reads CAWSVVAGVSGANVLTF. CDR3 nucleotides: TGTGCCTGGAGTGTCGTTGCAGGGGTATCTGGGGCCAACGTCCTGACTTTC.

The sample holds one count of this clone. The V and J genes are TRBV6-2 or TRBV6-3 and TRBJ2-1, with D hard to call. Germline V lookup: CDR1 MNHEY, CDR2 SVGEGT. This CDR3 is 13 amino acids long. V gave up 2 bases and J gave up 8 bases, with 10 bases separating them. The CDR3 protein is CASSYGRPDEQFF. The CDR3, as DNA: TGTGCCAGCAGTTACGGGCGTCCGGATGAGCAGTTCTTC.

The chain uses TRBV28 and TRBJ1-4; 7 nucleotides agree with TRBD1. The CDR3 has 16 residues. The V segment lost 4 bases and the J segment 8 bases; nucleotides outside the gene matches: 13. CDR1 and CDR2 from the germline V gene are MDHEN and SYDVKM. The CDR3 coding sequence is TGTGCCAGCAGTTCCACAGGGGACTCCTCGGGGGAAAAACTGTTTTTT. It is translated as CASSSTGDSSGEKLFF.

The chain recombines TRBV4-1 with TRBJ2-4; D may be TRBD2 (7 bases). Germline CDR1 and CDR2: MGHRA and YSYEKL. This CDR3 is built from 13 residues. Between the trimmed V and J ends, which lost 5 bases and 8 bases, there was a span of 13 bases. The CDR3 is CASSAGAGDIQYF. CDR3 nucleotide sequence: TGCGCCAGCAGCGCGGGGGCCGGGGACATTCAGTACTTC.

This chain links TRBV5-4 with TRBJ1-2; 7 bases map to TRBD1. Germline assignment: CDR1 SGHNT and CDR2 YYREEE (reference sequence). J gave up 8 bases and V 3 bases, and 13 bases lay outside the gene matches. The CDR3 loop spans 15 amino acids. The CDR3 DNA is TGTGCCAGCAGCTCGGCGACCGGACAGGTGAACGGCTACACCTTC. Translation: CASSSATGQVNGYTF.

V and J are TRBV19 and TRBJ1-1; D remains ambiguous. This CDR3 region has 17 residues. V was shortened by 5 bases and J by 0 bases, with 19 bases between the two germline ends. From germline, CDR1 is LNHDA and CDR2 SQIVND (reference sequence). The CDR3 spells CASSPHHYDGMNTEAFF. The CDR3 DNA is TGTGCCAGTAGTCCGCACCATTACGACGGGATGAACACTGAAGCTTTCTTT.

The CDR3: CASSFGLAGGSSYNEQFF. In nucleotides, the CDR3 is TGCGCCAGCAGCTTCGGACTAGCGGGGGGTAGCTCCTACAATGAGCAGTTCTTC. This chain links TRBV5-1 with TRBJ2-1; TRBD2 agrees at 14 bases. The ends lost 2 bases at V and 0 bases at J; junction bases unmatched: 4. From germline, CDR1 is SGHRS and CDR2 YFSETQ. CDR3 size: 18 residues.

The rearrangement uses TRBV7-8 and TRBJ2-1; 9 nucleotides agree with TRBD1. This CDR3 contains 13 residues. Germline V gene sequence: CDR1 SGHVS, CDR2 FQNEAQ. The ends lost 3 bases at V and 14 bases at J; junction bases unmatched: 8. CDR3 sequence (DNA): TGTGCCAGCAGCTTCAGCCGGGACAGGGTGGAGTTCTTC. It codes for CASSFSRDRVEFF.

This rearrangement joins TRBV28 to TRBJ2-3, with 11 bases identical to TRBD2. The junction had 11 bases not matched to a gene; V was cut back by 8 bases and J by 1 base. The germline CDR1 and CDR2 sequences are MDHEN and SYDVKM. The CDR3 is 17 amino acids. This chain's CDR3 is CASGPRGTSGRTDTQYF. The CDR3 DNA is TGTGCCAGCGGCCCCCGGGGGACTAGCGGCCGCACAGATACGCAGTATTTT.

V gene TRBV28 combines with J gene TRBJ1-2; maybe TRBD1 (6 bases). This CDR3 has 12 residues. The V gene lost 7 bases and the J gene lost 8 bases, with 14 bases spanning the gap. The germline V gene encodes CDR1 MDHEN and CDR2 SYDVKM. The CDR3 spells CASTNTGIGYTF. CDR3 nucleotides: TGTGCCAGCACCAATACAGGGATCGGCTACACCTTC.

The chain couples TRBV10-3 to TRBJ2-5; 7 bases align to TRBD1. J was trimmed by 1 base and V by 4 bases; bases with no gene match: 9. From germline, CDR1 is ENHRY and CDR2 SYGVKD. The CDR3 covers 16 residues. CDR3 sequence reads: CAISVRTGGLQETQYF. The CDR3 bases are TGTGCCATCAGTGTTAGGACAGGAGGACTCCAAGAGACCCAGTACTTC.

This chain connects TRBV12-3 or TRBV12-4 to TRBJ1-2, with D hard to call. The CDR3 extends over 13 amino acids. With 4 bases removed from V and 7 bases from J, the gap between germline ends came to 13 bases. Written as DNA, the CDR3 is TGTGCCAGCAGTTCCGGGCGAACTAGTGGCTACACCTTC. This encodes CASSSGRTSGYTF.

The rearrangement links TRBV7-2 to TRBJ2-3; D remains ambiguous. Germline CDR1 SGHTA, CDR2 FQGNSA. V gave up 3 bases and J gave up 5 bases, with 3 bases separating them. CDR3 length: 11 amino acids. The CDR3 protein is CASSFLDTQYF. The CDR3 bases are TGTGCCAGCAGCTTCCTAGATACGCAGTATTTT.

This chain connects TRBV28 to TRBJ1-1; D perhaps matches TRBD1 (6 bases). This CDR3 region has 16 residues. Germline V gene sequence: CDR1 MDHEN, CDR2 SYDVKM. The V and J ends lost 5 bases and 3 bases respectively, with 19 bases between them. The chain's CDR3 is CASSHQGQTLDTEAFF. In DNA form, the CDR3 reads TGTGCCAGCAGTCATCAGGGGCAAACCCTGGACACTGAAGCTTTCTTT.

The chain couples TRBV27 to TRBJ1-4; a possible D gene is TRBD1 (5 bases). The germline gives CDR1 MNHEY, CDR2 SMNVEV (reference sequence). V gave up 3 bases and J gave up 8 bases, with 16 bases separating them. CDR3 length: 15 residues. The CDR3 DNA sequence: TGTGCCAGCAGTTTGGCCCCGGCAGGGAAGGAAAAACTGTTTTTT. Residues: CASSLAPAGKEKLFF.

Written as DNA, the CDR3 is TGTGCCAGCAGCTTGGGAAGCCCACGGAGCAATCAGCCCCAGCATTTT. Amino acid sequence: CASSLGSPRSNQPQHF. The chain is built from TRBV5-4 and TRBJ1-5; unclear D gene. Deletions cut 0 bases from V and 1 base from J, with 11 bases between. The CDR3 contains 16 residues. Germline loops: CDR1 SGHNT, CDR2 YYREEE (reference sequence).

The gene calls are TRBV2 and TRBJ1-2, with D unresolved. The CDR3 covers 14 residues. Trimming removed 0 bases at V and 6 bases at J, with 11 bases between. The germline V gene has CDR1 SNHLY and CDR2 FYNNEI. The CDR3 is CASSEAGRMDGYTF. The CDR3 DNA follows: TGTGCCAGCAGTGAAGCGGGCCGGATGGATGGCTACACCTTC. The variable domain in full, completed from reference TRBV2 and TRBJ1-2, reads EPEVTQTPSHQVTQMGQEVILRCVPISNHLYFYWYRQILGQKVEFLVSFYNNEISEKSEIFDDQFSVERPDGSNFTLKIRSTKLEDSAMYFCASSEAGRMDGYTFGSGTRLTVV.

The genes are TRBV7-2 and TRBJ1-2, with 7 bases matching TRBD1. From germline, CDR1 is SGHTA and CDR2 FQGNSA. After removal of 3 bases from V and 3 bases from J, the junction contained 7 bases not matched to a gene. There are 15 residues in the CDR3. CDR3 in amino acids: CASSFYRGMDYGYTF. For the CDR3, the DNA is TGTGCCAGCAGCTTTTACAGGGGAATGGACTATGGCTACACCTTC.

The rearrangement uses TRBV7-9 and TRBJ1-4; D is ambiguous. Germline V gives CDR1 SEHNR, CDR2 FQNEAQ (reference sequence). This CDR3 is built from 15 residues. V lost 1 base and J lost 0, with 6 bases in between. The CDR3 sequence is CASSLEGATNEKLFF. As DNA, the CDR3 is TGTGCCAGCAGCTTAGAGGGAGCAACTAATGAAAAACTGTTTTTT.

V is TRBV7-3 and J is TRBJ2-2; tentatively, D is TRBD1 (5 bases). Germline V gives CDR1 SGHTA, CDR2 FQGTGA. The V gene lost 5 bases and the J gene lost 5 bases, with 15 bases spanning the gap. The CDR3 is made up of 15 amino acids. The CDR3 DNA follows: TGTGCCAGCAGCACCGCAGGGCTTTTGACCGGGGAGCTGTTTTTT. Translating gives CASSTAGLLTGELFF.

The chain combines TRBV5-6 with TRBJ1-1; TRBD1 matches at 7 bases. The V segment lost 2 bases and the J segment 0 bases; nucleotides outside the gene matches: 10. This CDR3 spans 17 amino acids. CDR1 is SGHDT and CDR2 is YYEEEE in the germline V gene. Here the CDR3 reads CASSFGQVRLMNTEAFF. The CDR3 bases are TGTGCCAGCAGCTTCGGACAGGTTCGACTCATGAACACTGAAGCTTTCTTT.

V usage is TRBV29-1 and J usage is TRBJ1-4; D uncertain. This CDR3 contains 11 residues. V lost 2 bases, J lost 10 bases, and 8 bases lay in between. From germline, CDR1 is SQVTM and CDR2 ANQGSEA. In DNA form, the CDR3 reads TGCAGCGTTGAATCAGGCACAAAACTGTTTTTT. The encoded protein is CSVESGTKLFF.

This sequence joins TRBV27 and TRBJ2-7; 8 nucleotides align to TRBD1. The CDR3 has 13 residues. Germline V gene sequence: CDR1 MNHEY, CDR2 SMNVEV (reference sequence). The V segment lost 9 bases and the J segment 0 bases; nucleotides outside the gene matches: 4. CDR3 in amino acids: CASWDRSSYEQYF. The CDR3 DNA is TGTGCCAGTTGGGACAGGAGCTCCTACGAGCAGTACTTC.